This TCR beta chain stems from a study of human CD8 memory T cell subsets (dated by TCRdb to the early 2020s). Looking at the study overall: To assess clonal relationships, the TCRbeta repertoires of stem-like (TSTEM), progenitor exhausted-like (TPEX) and effector memory CD8+ T cell subsets were compared. TCRbeta repertoires were obtained from a handful of donors, each contributing TSTEM, TPEX and effector memory subsets.

Stem-like memory CD8+ T cells (TSTEM) were defined as CCR7+ PD-1- TIGIT- cells. Density gradient separation was used to isolate peripheral blood mononuclear cells from healthy donor buffy coats. In the study, negative magnetic separation with EasySep or MojoSort CD8+ T cell isolation kits was used to enrich total CD8+ T cells. For each subset, total RNA was extracted using an RNeasy Mini Kit from duplicate vials of 150,000 sorted CD8+ T cells. PBMCs were used either fresh or after cryopreservation in fetal bovine serum containing 10% DMSO. CD8+ T cell subsets were sorted to purity by fluorescence-activated cell sorting on a FACSAria III. The CDR3 spans 17 residues, from the cysteine through the phenylalanine. There is no recorded DNA. CDR1 and CDR2 (SGHTA, FQGNSA) derive from the germline V gene. TCRdb lists the instrument as NextSeq 550. A Human TCR Profiling Kit was used to prepare UMI-labeled 5' RACE TCRbeta libraries. Every TCRbeta library was prepared in parallel with an identical number of PCR cycles. The paper's data handling went like this. Each TCRbeta library contained between about 2,900 and 20,000 functional CDR3beta clonotypes. MIGEC 1.2.9 was used for UMI extraction and consensus assembly, with at least three reads per UMI being required. MiXCR 3.0.3 was used to extract the in-frame CDR3beta repertoires. After each sample was downsampled to 42,000 randomly selected UMIs, diversity metrics were computed in VDJtools 1.2.1. For the top 3,000 clones of each sample pair, the repertoire overlap metrics D, R and F2 were calculated in VDJtools. The reads went through TCRdb reprocessing, and each CDR3 protein sequence gets one entry with no DNA. TCRdb assigned the V and J calls; the authors' analysis was not used. In this sample's table one finds around 10,000 distinct CDR3 sequences. In total, the top ten clones hold about a fifth of the sample.

The paper as a whole reports these results and caveats: Normalized Shannon-Wiener diversity was similarly high in TSTEM and TPEX subsets, while effector memory subsets were less diverse by comparison. Based on Chao1 estimates, TSTEM subsets appeared to have greater repertoire diversity than TPEX subsets, which may reflect a broader range of specificities. Sequencing was limited to TCRbeta chains, and the repertoire comparisons were based on about 6 donors analyzed with paired t-tests and Bonferroni correction. Although both stem-like subsets shared clonotypes with effector memory cells, the overlap between TSTEM and TPEX repertoires was minimal, suggesting distinct antigen spectra for the TSTEM and TPEX subsets.

Concerning this clonotype: What this receptor recognizes is not known.

This chain is built from TRBV7-2 and TRBJ2-6; no DNA is available, so the TRBD1 call from TCRdb remains unchecked. Sequences were obtained from CD8+ stem-like memory T cells (TSCM and TCM) sorted from PBMCs. Read against the paper, the sample's cell subset or site label means: stem-like memory CD8 T cells (TSTEM), CCR7+ PD-1- TIGIT-. This TCR was recovered from a human donor in good health. The CDR3 here reads CASSLVQGSSGANVLTF.